One and the same sample provided the 16 T cell receptor beta chains below, sequenced in a study of monozygotic twins with inflammatory bowel disease. From the 5' RACE reads, TCRdb lists one entry per CDR3 protein and no DNA. The sample holds fewer than 350,000 distinct CDR3 sequences. Sequenced material: blood. The receptors originated from a human donor with ulcerative colitis or Crohn's disease, or a healthy co-twin of an affected twin (not recorded which).

V is TRBV7-9 and J is TRBJ2-1; lacking DNA, the TRBD1 call made by TCRdb goes unchecked. In germline, CDR1 is SEHNR, CDR2 FQNEAQ (reference sequence). The CDR3 contains 12 residues. CDR3: CASSLARGEQFF. Full variable domain (missing parts from reference TRBV7-9 and TRBJ2-1): DTGVSQNPRHKITKRGQNVTFRCDPISEHNRLYWYRQTLGQGPEFLTYFQNEAQLEKSRLLSDRFSAERPKGSFSTLEIQRTEQGDSAMYLCASSLARGEQFFGPGTRLTVL.

The rearrangement links TRBV20-1 to TRBJ2-7; TCRdb's D gene call, TRBD1, goes unchecked for lack of DNA. CDR3 length: 14 amino acids. The V gene's germline CDR1 is DFQATT and CDR2 SNEGSKA (reference sequence). CDR3 region: CSAFRPGQGYEQYF.

This chain uses TRBV10-3 with TRBJ2-5; TCRdb gives TRBD1 as the D gene, but with no DNA this cannot be confirmed. CDR1 is ENHRY, CDR2 SYGVKD, per germline. CDR3 length: 13 residues. CDR3 protein: CAISPGSQETQYF.

The chain couples TRBV20-1 to TRBJ2-3; TCRdb gives TRBD1 as the D gene, but with no DNA this cannot be confirmed. This CDR3 is 14 amino acids long. The germline V gene has CDR1 DFQATT and CDR2 SNEGSKA (reference sequence). CDR3 protein: CSAREGGRTDTQYF.

This chain joins TRBV7-2 and TRBJ1-2. This CDR3 spans 15 amino acids. The germline CDR1 and CDR2 sequences are SGHTA and FQGNSA. CDR3 residues: CASSLALTAIYGYTF.

The CDR3: CASSLAERSSSYEQYF. The V and J genes are TRBV5-1 and TRBJ2-7. The CDR3 extends over 16 amino acids. Per the germline V gene, CDR1 is SGHRS and CDR2 is YFSETQ.

This chain joins TRBV5-4 and TRBJ2-1; as DNA is missing, the TRBD2 call by TCRdb cannot be tested. Germline V gene lookup returns CDR1 SGHNT and CDR2 YYREEE (reference sequence). The CDR3 is 16 residues long. The chain's CDR3 is CASSSMRESRYNEQFF.

The rearrangement uses TRBV30 and TRBJ1-4; TCRdb's D gene call, TRBD1, goes unchecked for lack of DNA. Germline assignment: CDR1 GTSNPN and CDR2 SVGIG (reference sequence). The CDR3 is 17 residues long. This CDR3 reads CAWSVRRSALTNEKLFF. Drawing the rest from reference TRBV30 and TRBJ1-4, the complete variable domain is SQTIHQWPATLVQPVGSPLSLECTVEGTSNPNLYWYRQAAGRGLQLLFYSVGIGQISSEVPQNLSASRPQDRQFILSSKKLLLSDSGFYLCAWSVRRSALTNEKLFFGSGTQLSVL.

The gene calls are TRBV27 and TRBJ2-1; the D call of TRBD1 rests on TCRdb alone, since no DNA is present to check it. Per the germline V gene, CDR1 is MNHEY and CDR2 is SMNVEV (reference sequence). The CDR3 loop spans 16 amino acids. Here the CDR3 reads CASRPGTGNSYNEQFF.

CDR3 in amino acids: CASSPQESLSYEQYF. The rearrangement joins TRBV27 to TRBJ2-7; TCRdb reports TRBD1, a call that lacks DNA to check it against. Germline V CDR1 and CDR2: MNHEY, SMNVEV (reference sequence). The CDR3 is 15 residues long.

The V and J genes are TRBV6-2 or TRBV6-3 and TRBJ2-1; as DNA is missing, the TRBD1 call by TCRdb cannot be tested. In germline, CDR1 is MNHEY, CDR2 SVGEGT. This CDR3 has 14 residues. The CDR3 here is CASRRPQGRNEQFF.

The genes are TRBV29-1 and TRBJ2-7. Germline-derived CDR1 and CDR2 are SQVTM and ANQGSEA. The CDR3 is 12 amino acids. CDR3 in amino acids: CSVAVSPYEQYF.

The chain combines TRBV4-1 with TRBJ2-7; TCRdb reports TRBD1, a call that lacks DNA to check it against. Germline V CDR1 and CDR2: MGHRA, YSYEKL. This CDR3 has 18 amino acids. The CDR3 loop is CASSQAGTGSMNAYEQYF.

The V gene is TRBV20-1, the J gene TRBJ2-7. Germline V gives CDR1 DFQATT, CDR2 SNEGSKA (reference sequence). This CDR3 has 14 residues. This CDR3 is CSARESPYAHGQYF.

The V gene is TRBV6-5, the J gene TRBJ1-1; TCRdb's D call, TRBD1, is unchecked because there is no DNA. The CDR3 loop spans 15 amino acids. Germline CDR1 reads MNHEY; CDR2 reads SVGAGI. CDR3 sequence reads: CASSYLQWDRVETFF.

The rearrangement joins TRBV6-5 to TRBJ2-2. CDR3 size: 12 residues. Looked up from germline, CDR1 is MNHEY and CDR2 is SVGAGI. The CDR3 sequence is CASSYLSGELFF.